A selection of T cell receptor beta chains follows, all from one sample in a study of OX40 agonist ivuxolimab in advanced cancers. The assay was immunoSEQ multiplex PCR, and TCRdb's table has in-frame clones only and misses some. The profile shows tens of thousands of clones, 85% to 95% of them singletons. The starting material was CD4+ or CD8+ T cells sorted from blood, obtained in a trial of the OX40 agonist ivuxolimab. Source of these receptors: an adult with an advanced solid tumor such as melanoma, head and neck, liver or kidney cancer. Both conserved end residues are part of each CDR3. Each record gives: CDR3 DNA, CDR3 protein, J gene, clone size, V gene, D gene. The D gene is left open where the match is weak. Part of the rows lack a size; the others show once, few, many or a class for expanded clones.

TGTGCCTGGTCTCCAGGACTGGAGATCGGCTACACCTTC	CAWSPGLEIGYTF	TRBJ1-2	NA	TRBV30	NA
TGTGCCAGCAGTCGGTCTCTAGCGGGAGTGGGGCCGTCCTACGAGCAGTACTTC	CASSRSLAGVGPSYEQYF	TRBJ2-7	NA	TRBV27	TRBD2
TGTGCCAGCTCACTCCAACAGGGGGCTGACTATGGCTACACCTTC	CASSLQQGADYGYTF	TRBJ1-2	NA	TRBV18	TRBD1
TGTGCCAGCAGTTTTCAGGGGGCCCGGAACACTGAAGCTTTCTTT	CASSFQGARNTEAFF	TRBJ1-1	NA	TRBV28	TRBD1
TGTGCCTGGAGGGAGGCGGGTGGATGCACCTTC	CAWREAGGCTF	TRBJ1-2	NA	TRBV30	NA
TGTGCCAGCAGACCTGGGGGCGGGGCCTCTCGAGAGCAGTACTTC	CASRPGGGASREQYF	TRBJ2-7	NA	TRBV27	NA
TGTGCCAGCAGCGCCGTTACTTCGTTCACAGATACGCAGTATTTT	CASSAVTSFTDTQYF	TRBJ2-3	NA	TRBV7-6	NA
TGTGCCAGCAGCACCGGACTTGTCGAGCAGTACTTC	CASSTGLVEQYF	TRBJ2-7	NA	TRBV7-2	NA
TGCAGCGCCCTGCCGGGTTCCGGGAACACCGGGGAGCTGTTTTTT	CSALPGSGNTGELFF	TRBJ2-2	NA	TRBV29-1	NA
TGTGCCAGCGGATACCTTAACAGGAACTATGGCTACACCTTC	CASGYLNRNYGYTF	TRBJ1-2	NA	TRBV6-5	NA
TGTGCCAGCAGCGTATCCGGGAGCAACTACGAGCAGTACTTC	CASSVSGSNYEQYF	TRBJ2-7	few	TRBV9	NA
TGTGCCAGCTCACCACCTCTCCTCGGAATCGGGCAGTTCTTC	CASSPPLLGIGQFF	TRBJ2-1	NA	TRBV18	NA
TGTGCCAGCAGCTTAGATCGACTAGCGGGGGTTTTTGAGCAGTTCTTC	CASSLDRLAGVFEQFF	TRBJ2-1	NA	TRBV11-2	TRBD2
TGTGCCAGCAGCTATATTTTTACAGGGGTGAATTCACCCCTCCACTTT	CASSYIFTGVNSPLHF	TRBJ1-6	NA	TRBV7-2	TRBD1
TGTGCCAGCTCACCACCGGGAAGGGAAGATTCCTACGAGCAGTACTTC	CASSPPGREDSYEQYF	TRBJ2-7	NA	TRBV18	NA
TGCGCCAGCAGCTTGACTAGCGGGGAAGAGACCCAGTACTTC	CASSLTSGEETQYF	TRBJ2-5	once	TRBV5-1	TRBD2
TGCGCCAGCAGCCCCCAGGGGACGGGCAATGAGCAGTTCTTC	CASSPQGTGNEQFF	TRBJ2-1	NA	TRBV5-1	NA
TGTGCCAGCAGCCCCGGGACATTCCGAGAAAAACTGTTTTTT	CASSPGTFREKLFF	TRBJ1-4	NA	TRBV25-1	NA
TGTGCCAGCTCGCCCGACATGAACACCGGGGAGCTGTTTTTT	CASSPDMNTGELFF	TRBJ2-2	NA	TRBV18	NA
TGTGCCAGTTTAGGACAGATTGGCTACACCTTC	CASLGQIGYTF	TRBJ1-2	NA	TRBV19	NA
TGTGCCAGCAGCTTAGACGGGGAGCTGTTTTTT	CASSLDGELFF	TRBJ2-2	NA	TRBV7-9	NA
TGTGCCAGCAGCCCTCAAGGGGCAGTTCAAGAGACCCAGTACTTC	CASSPQGAVQETQYF	TRBJ2-5	NA	TRBV7-9	NA
TGTGCCAGCAGCTTAGAGGGATGGGGGTCACCCCTCCACTTT	CASSLEGWGSPLHF	TRBJ1-6	NA	TRBV7-2	NA